The present T cell receptor (beta chain) was sequenced within a study of T cells in narcolepsy. Study-level results: HCRT-specific and TRIB2-specific autoreactive clonotypes appeared among same-patient CSF and blood CD4+ clonotypes.

Germline V gives CDR1 SGHDN, CDR2 FVKESK. The V and J ends lost 0 bases and 0 bases respectively, with 12 bases between them. There are 17 residues in the CDR3. In its sample, this clone was seen a few times. Antigen: not known. TCRdb keeps only in-frame clones here, not all; method: immunoSEQ multiplex PCR. This table holds 25,000 to 35,000 clones, 75% to 90% found once. The specimen sequenced was CD45RA- memory CD4+ T cells from PBMCs. This receptor was taken from a human donor with narcolepsy. This chain joins TRBV14 and TRBJ1-3; D call uncertain. CDR3 sequence: CASSQDRRRYSGNTIYF. As DNA, the CDR3 is TGTGCCAGCAGCCAAGATCGGAGGCGGTACTCTGGAAACACCATATATTTT.